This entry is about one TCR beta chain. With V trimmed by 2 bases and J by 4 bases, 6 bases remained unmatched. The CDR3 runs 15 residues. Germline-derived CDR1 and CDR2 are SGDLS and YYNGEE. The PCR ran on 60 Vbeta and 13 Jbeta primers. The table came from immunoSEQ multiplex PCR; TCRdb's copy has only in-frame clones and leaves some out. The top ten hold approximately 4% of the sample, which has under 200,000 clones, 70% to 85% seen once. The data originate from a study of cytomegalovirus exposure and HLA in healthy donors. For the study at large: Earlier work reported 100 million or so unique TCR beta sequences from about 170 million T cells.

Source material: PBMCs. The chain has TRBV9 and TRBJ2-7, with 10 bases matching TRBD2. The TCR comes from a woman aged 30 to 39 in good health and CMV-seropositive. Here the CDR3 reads CASSVEPSGRYEQYF. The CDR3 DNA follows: TGTGCCAGCAGCGTGGAGCCTAGCGGGAGATACGAGCAGTACTTC.